This T cell receptor (beta chain) was documented in a study of T-cell memory formation after mild COVID-19. This clonotype has a handful of counts. V gave up 4 bases and J gave up 8 bases; unmatched junction bases: 10. The CDR3 covers 14 residues. Germline V gene data show CDR1 as DFQATT and CDR2 as SNEGSKA (reference sequence). Using its own MiXCR run on the 5' RACE reads, TCRdb lists one record per CDR3 protein. The table shows fewer than 600,000 distinct CDR3 sequences, with about 22% occurring only once. The chain joins TRBV20-1 to TRBJ1-4; 7 bases are a match to TRBD1. The TCR comes from an adult woman who had mild COVID-19 (a few samples of this study predate the infection). Cell type and time point are not known. What was sequenced was PBMCs or a T cell subset sorted from them (not recorded which). The CDR3 loop is CSATNRQGSEKLFF. The CDR3 DNA follows: TGCAGTGCTACCAATCGACAGGGAAGCGAAAAACTGTTTTTT.